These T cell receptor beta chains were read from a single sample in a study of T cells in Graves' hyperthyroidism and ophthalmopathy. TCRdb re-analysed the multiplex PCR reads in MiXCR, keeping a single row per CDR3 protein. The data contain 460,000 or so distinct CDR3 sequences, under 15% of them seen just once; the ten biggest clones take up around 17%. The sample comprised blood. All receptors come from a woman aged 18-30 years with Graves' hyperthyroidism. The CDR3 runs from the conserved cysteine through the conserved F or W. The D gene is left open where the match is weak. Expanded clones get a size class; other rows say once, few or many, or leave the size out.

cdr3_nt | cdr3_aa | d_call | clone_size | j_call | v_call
TGTGCCAGCAGTTCGCGGGACTTCAACACAGATACGCAGTATTTT | CASSSRDFNTDTQYF | NA | NA | TRBJ2-3 | TRBV12-3/TRBV12-4
TGTGCCTGGTCCTCAGGGGTCTATGGCTACACCTTC | CAWSSGVYGYTF | NA | many | TRBJ1-2 | TRBV30
TGTGCCTGGACCCCACGAGGGCAGGGCAATCAGCCCCAGCATTTT | CAWTPRGQGNQPQHF | NA | many | TRBJ1-5 | TRBV30
TGTGCCAGCAGTCCGGGACATACGCCCATGAACACTGAAGCTTTCTTT | CASSPGHTPMNTEAFF | NA | NA | TRBJ1-1 | TRBV5-5
TGTGCCAGCAGTGAAGCGATGGGACTAGCGGGCCAAGAGACCCAGTACTTC | CASSEAMGLAGQETQYF | TRBD2 | once | TRBJ2-5 | TRBV2
TGTGCCAGTAGCCTAGCGGGAGGTAACAATGAGCAGTTCTTC | CASSLAGGNNEQFF | TRBD2 | many | TRBJ2-1 | TRBV19
TGTGCCAGCAGGGGGAGGGTTACTTCTCCTGAAGCTTTCTTT | CASRGRVTSPEAFF | NA | many | TRBJ1-1 | TRBV28
TGTGCCAGTAGTATAGCCGGGTTAGCGCGCACAGATACGCAGTATTTT | CASSIAGLARTDTQYF | NA | NA | TRBJ2-3 | TRBV19
TGCAGTGCGAGGACAGGGGCGGAGACCCAGTACTTC | CSARTGAETQYF | TRBD1 | many | TRBJ2-5 | TRBV20-1
TGTGCCAGCAGCTTAGATAATTCCGACAACGGCTACACCTTC | CASSLDNSDNGYTF | NA | many | TRBJ1-2 | TRBV11-2
TGCAGTGGAGCGGGAGTCTACAATGAGCAGTTCTTC | CSGAGVYNEQFF | TRBD2 | many | TRBJ2-1 | TRBV20-1
TGCGCCAGCAGCTTGATGGGGAGGGCAAACACTGAAGCTTTCTTT | CASSLMGRANTEAFF | NA | many | TRBJ1-1 | TRBV5-1
TGTGCCAGCAGCCGAGAGCGGGACTACTACGAGCAGTACTTC | CASSRERDYYEQYF | TRBD2 | few | TRBJ2-7 | TRBV4-2
TGTGCCAGCAGCCACCGCTCGACTAGCGGGAGGGAGGCAGATACGCAGTATTTT | CASSHRSTSGREADTQYF | TRBD2 | many | TRBJ2-3 | TRBV11-2
TGCAGTGCTAGAGATCCGTCCCGGGACAGGGTCAACTATGGCTACACCTTC | CSARDPSRDRVNYGYTF | TRBD1 | few | TRBJ1-2 | TRBV20-1
TGCAGTGCTAGGCTGTCGGGACTTTCCACAGATACGCAGTATTTT | CSARLSGLSTDTQYF | NA | many | TRBJ2-3 | TRBV20-1
TGTGCCAGCAGCGCGGGGGGAGGGGGCACTGAAGCTTTCTTT | CASSAGGGGTEAFF | NA | few | TRBJ1-1 | TRBV9
TGTGCCAGCAGCTGGGGACTAGCAGGGAATGAGCAGTTCTTC | CASSWGLAGNEQFF | TRBD2 | many | TRBJ2-1 | TRBV7-3
TGTGCCAGTATGAGGGCAGGGTTTGACGAGCAGTACTTC | CASMRAGFDEQYF | NA | NA | TRBJ2-7 | TRBV19
TGTGCCAGCAGTGACCCGCCGGTTGAGCAGTACTTC | CASSDPPVEQYF | NA | many | TRBJ2-7 | TRBV2
TGTGCCAGCAGTTTATTATCACGGAATGAGCAGTACTTC | CASSLLSRNEQYF | NA | NA | TRBJ2-7 | TRBV27
TGTGCCAGCAGTGACCATGCGTACGAGCAGTACTTC | CASSDHAYEQYF | NA | NA | TRBJ2-7 | TRBV6-1
TGTGCTAGTGGATCTCTGGGTAACACTGAAGCTTTCTTT | CASGSLGNTEAFF | NA | many | TRBJ1-1 | TRBV12-5
TGTGCCAGCCCGGGAATCACCGGGGAGCTGTTTTTT | CASPGITGELFF | NA | many | TRBJ2-2 | TRBV7-9
TGTGCCACCAGTGGTACCCCGGTCCACGAGCAGTACTTC | CATSGTPVHEQYF | NA | many | TRBJ2-7 | TRBV24-1
TGTGCCTGGAGTGGGGGTTGGAGTAAATCGGACACTGAAGCTTTCTTT | CAWSGGWSKSDTEAFF | NA | few | TRBJ1-1 | TRBV30
TGTGCCAGCAGCGTAGGAGGGGGCAGATACAATGAGCAGTTCTTC | CASSVGGGRYNEQFF | TRBD1 | NA | TRBJ2-1 | TRBV9
TGTGCTAGTGGTTTGGTATTAGTTAGCCGAAACACAGATACGCAGTATTTT | CASGLVLVSRNTDTQYF | NA | NA | TRBJ2-3 | TRBV12-5